A selection of T cell receptor beta chains follows, all from one sample in a study of T cells after yellow fever vaccination. From the 5' RACE reads, TCRdb called clonotypes with MiXCR, one entry per CDR3 protein. The data show about 300,000 distinct CDR3 sequences, approximately 8% seen once. The input for sequencing was CD4+ T cells sorted from PBMCs, taken 5 days after the yellow fever booster vaccination. These receptors were collected from a young man who received the YFV17D yellow fever vaccine. Both conserved end residues are part of each CDR3. The D gene is left open where the match is weak. Size is stated for part of the rows, as once, few or many counts, or as a class when the clone is expanded.

>TRBJ2-5|few|TRBD1|TRBV11-2
TGTGCCAGCAGCTGGGGGACAGTTACAGAGACCCAGTACTTC
CASSWGTVTETQYF
>TRBJ2-5|many|NA|TRBV29-1
TGCAGCGTCCGAGTGGGAGTGCGAGAGACCCAGTACTTC
CSVRVGVRETQYF
>TRBJ2-1|NA|NA|TRBV5-1
TGCGCCAGCAATACGGCGGATTGGGCTAGGGATGAGCAGTTCTTC
CASNTADWARDEQFF
>TRBJ2-2|few|TRBD1|TRBV7-2
TGTGCCAGCAGCGAGACAGGGCCAAACACCGGGGAGCTGTTTTTT
CASSETGPNTGELFF
>TRBJ1-2|few|NA|TRBV27
TGTGCCAGCAGTTCCGGGACCCCTCAGGCCTATGGCTACACCTTC
CASSSGTPQAYGYTF
>TRBJ1-4|few|NA|TRBV4-1
TGCGCCAGCAGCCGTCCGTTAGAAAAACTGTTTTTT
CASSRPLEKLFF
>TRBJ1-2|NA|NA|TRBV7-2
TGTGCCAGCAGCCTACAGGTGAACTATGGCTACACCTTC
CASSLQVNYGYTF
>TRBJ1-6|NA|NA|TRBV15
TGTGCCACCAGCAGAGATGGGCAGGTCCACTCACCCCTCCACTTT
CATSRDGQVHSPLHF
>TRBJ1-1|NA|NA|TRBV4-1
TGCGCCAGCAGCCAAGGTCCATCCAGGACTGAAGCTTTCTTT
CASSQGPSRTEAFF
>TRBJ1-5|few|NA|TRBV11-2
TGTGCCAGCAGCCCACCCCGAGAGGGCGGGAAGCCCCAGCATTTT
CASSPPREGGKPQHF
>TRBJ1-3|NA|NA|TRBV28
TGTGCCAGCAGGAACACAGTTTACCTCGGAAACACCATATATTTT
CASRNTVYLGNTIYF
>TRBJ2-2|few|NA|TRBV4-3
TGCGCCAGCAGCCAAGAGGTTCTAGAGAACACCGGGGAGCTGTTTTTT
CASSQEVLENTGELFF
>TRBJ1-5|NA|NA|TRBV7-9
TGTGCCAGCAGCTTCGACAGCCAGTCCCAGCATTTT
CASSFDSQSQHF
>TRBJ2-5|many|NA|TRBV27
TGTGCCAGCAGTTTAGTTGGGGGGGGGCCTCAAGAGACCCAGTACTTC
CASSLVGGGPQETQYF
>TRBJ1-6|many|NA|TRBV5-1
TGCGCCAGCGCCTACAGCCGGCGTTCTGGGGATTCACCCCTCCACTTT
CASAYSRRSGDSPLHF
>TRBJ2-3|many|TRBD1|TRBV5-1
TGCGCCAGCAGCTTAACAGGGGCTACAGATACGCAGTATTTT
CASSLTGATDTQYF
>TRBJ1-6|NA|NA|TRBV18
TGTGCCAGCTCGCAGACAGGAGATAATTCACCCCTCCACTTT
CASSQTGDNSPLHF
>TRBJ1-2|NA|NA|TRBV3-1
TGTGCCAGCAGCCAGACAGGTACAAATGGCTACACCTTC
CASSQTGTNGYTF
>TRBJ1-4|NA|NA|TRBV20-1
TGCAGTGCAGAACCGGGACCCGGAGATGAAAAACTGTTTTTT
CSAEPGPGDEKLFF
>TRBJ1-3|few|NA|TRBV5-1
TGCGCCAGCAGCCCAGTCGCGACCTCTGGAAACACCATATATTTT
CASSPVATSGNTIYF
>TRBJ2-5|NA|NA|TRBV20-1
TGCAGTGCTCACCCCGGGGGCCAAGAGACCCAGTACTTC
CSAHPGGQETQYF
>TRBJ1-5|few|NA|TRBV7-2
TGTGCCAGCAGCCCCGTACCGGTGCGGTATAATCAGCCCCAGCATTTT
CASSPVPVRYNQPQHF
>TRBJ2-1|few|TRBD2|TRBV6-5
TGTGCCAGCAGTTCGCGGCGGGGGGCTCACAATGAGCAGTTCTTC
CASSSRRGAHNEQFF
>TRBJ2-3|NA|TRBD2|TRBV4-3
TGCGCCAGCAGCCAAGAACCTCGCCTGACTAGCGGGGGAACTAGCACAGATACGCAGTATTTT
CASSQEPRLTSGGTSTDTQYF
>TRBJ1-1|NA|NA|TRBV5-1
TGCGCCAGCAGCCCCGGACAGCTCATGAACACTGAAGCTTTCTTT
CASSPGQLMNTEAFF
>TRBJ1-6|many|NA|TRBV5-1
TGCGCCAGCAGCTTCGAAGGAGGAGGGGATTCACCCCTCCACTTT
CASSFEGGGDSPLHF
>TRBJ2-2|few|TRBD1|TRBV6-1
TGTGCCAGCAGGAACAGGGGGTCCACCGGGGAGCTGTTTTTT
CASRNRGSTGELFF
>TRBJ2-7|NA|NA|TRBV11-2
TGTGCCAGCAGCTGGACGAGTCTTAGGGACGGCAACTCCTACGAGCAGTACTTC
CASSWTSLRDGNSYEQYF
>TRBJ1-1|few|TRBD1|TRBV7-2
TGTGCCAGCAGCGTAGACAGGGTCAGAGAAGCTTTCTTT
CASSVDRVREAFF
>TRBJ1-6|NA|NA|TRBV3-1
TGTGCCAGCAGCGGCAGGGAGAGGAATTCACCCCTCCACTTT
CASSGRERNSPLHF
>TRBJ2-1|many|TRBD2|TRBV7-2
TGTGCCAGCAGCCCACCCCAGCGGGGGGGTATTGAGCAGTTCTTC
CASSPPQRGGIEQFF
>TRBJ2-5|few|TRBD2|TRBV14
TGTGCCAGCAGCCTACTAGCGGCCGTTGAGACCCAGTACTTC
CASSLLAAVETQYF
>TRBJ2-1|NA|NA|TRBV20-1
TGCAGTGCTCGTAGTGCGAGCTCCTACAATGAGCAGTTCTTC
CSARSASSYNEQFF
>TRBJ1-5|many|NA|TRBV19
TGTGCCAGTAGTATCAGAAACGTCGGGGTGATCAATCAGCCCCAGCATTTT
CASSIRNVGVINQPQHF
>TRBJ2-3|NA|TRBD2|TRBV3-1
TGTGCCAGCAGTCCCCCTGTAGCGGGGGCCGAACCTACGCAGTATTTT
CASSPPVAGAEPTQYF
>TRBJ1-1|few|NA|TRBV10-3
TGTGCCATCAGTCCGGAGGGCCCAAGGGCTTTCTTT
CAISPEGPRAFF
>TRBJ1-4|NA|TRBD1|TRBV4-3
TGCGCCAGCAGCGATCCGGGACAGGGGAACGAAAAACTGTTTTTT
CASSDPGQGNEKLFF
>TRBJ2-3|NA|TRBD1|TRBV9
TGTGCCAGCAGCGTACTTCCTCCGGGACAGGGCACAGATACGCAGTATTTT
CASSVLPPGQGTDTQYF
>TRBJ2-2|NA|TRBD2|TRBV7-3
TGTGCCAGCAGCTTAAGGGCTAGCGGGGGATTGAACACCGGGGAGCTGTTTTTT
CASSLRASGGLNTGELFF
>TRBJ2-5|many|NA|TRBV29-1
TGCAGCGTCGTCTTAGGGGACGGCCGTGGGACCCAGTACTTC
CSVVLGDGRGTQYF
>TRBJ2-1|NA|NA|TRBV7-2
TGTGCCAGCAGCCCATCACTGGAGGGAGGCCCCTACAATGAGCAGTTCTTC
CASSPSLEGGPYNEQFF
>TRBJ2-3|NA|TRBD2|TRBV3-1
TGTGCCAGCAGCCTCCTCGGTAGCGGGGGGTCAGATACGCAGTATTTT
CASSLLGSGGSDTQYF
>TRBJ2-3|many|TRBD2|TRBV19
TGTGCCAGTAGTAGGAGGGAGGGAGATACGCAGTATTTT
CASSRREGDTQYF
>TRBJ1-6|few|NA|TRBV5-1
TGCGCCAGCAGCTCAGTCGGCGTTTCACCCCTCCACTTT
CASSSVGVSPLHF
>TRBJ2-3|few|NA|TRBV7-6
TGTGCCAGCAGCTCCCTTAGGGAGAGCACAGATACGCAGTATTTT
CASSSLRESTDTQYF
>TRBJ2-4|NA|TRBD1|TRBV7-2
TGTGCCAGCAGTTGGGACAGGCAAAACATTCAGTACTTC
CASSWDRQNIQYF
>TRBJ1-1|few|TRBD1|TRBV18
TGTGCCAGCTCACCTAATGACAGGGGCAACACTGAAGCTTTCTTT
CASSPNDRGNTEAFF
>TRBJ1-5|NA|TRBD1|TRBV20-1
TGCAGTGCTAGTCAGGGGGCGCCCAATCAGCCCCAGCATTTT
CSASQGAPNQPQHF
>TRBJ1-1|few|NA|TRBV5-5
TGTGCCAGCAGCTTGTGGGTCACTGAAGCTTTCTTT
CASSLWVTEAFF
>TRBJ2-2|NA|NA|TRBV20-1
TGCAGTGCGGCCCCAGGGATGAACACCGGGGAGCTGTTTTTT
CSAAPGMNTGELFF
>TRBJ1-6|few|TRBD1|TRBV12-3/TRBV12-4
TGTGCCAGCAGTTTCAGAGGGGGCCATAATTCACCCCTCCACTTT
CASSFRGGHNSPLHF
>TRBJ2-7|few|TRBD1|TRBV6-1
TGTGCCAGCAGTGAAGCGCCGGGACAGGTATACGAGCAGTACTTC
CASSEAPGQVYEQYF
>TRBJ1-5|NA|NA|TRBV12-3/TRBV12-4
TGTGCCAGCAGTCTCGGGACCCCAGTCAGAGAGCCCCAGCATTTT
CASSLGTPVREPQHF
>TRBJ1-1|few|NA|TRBV6-2/TRBV6-3
TGTGCCAGCAGGATCTCTTGGACTGAAGCTTTCTTT
CASRISWTEAFF
>TRBJ2-3|many|NA|TRBV7-2
TGTGCCAGCAGCTTAGGAGGTCTCCGCACAGATACGCAGTATTTT
CASSLGGLRTDTQYF